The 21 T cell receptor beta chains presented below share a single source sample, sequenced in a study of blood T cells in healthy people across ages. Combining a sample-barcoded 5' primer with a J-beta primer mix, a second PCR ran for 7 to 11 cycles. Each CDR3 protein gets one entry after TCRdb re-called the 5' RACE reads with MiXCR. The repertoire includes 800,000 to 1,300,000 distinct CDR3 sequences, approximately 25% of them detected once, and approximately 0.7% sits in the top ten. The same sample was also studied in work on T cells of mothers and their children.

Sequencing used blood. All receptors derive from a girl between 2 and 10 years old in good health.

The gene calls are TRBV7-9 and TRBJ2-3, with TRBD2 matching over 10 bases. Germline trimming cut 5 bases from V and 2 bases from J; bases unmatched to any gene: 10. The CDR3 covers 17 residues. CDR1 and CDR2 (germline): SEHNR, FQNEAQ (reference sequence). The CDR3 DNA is TGTGCCAGCAGCCATCTTCTAGCGGGGGAGGTCACAGATACGCAGTATTTT. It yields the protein CASSHLLAGEVTDTQYF.

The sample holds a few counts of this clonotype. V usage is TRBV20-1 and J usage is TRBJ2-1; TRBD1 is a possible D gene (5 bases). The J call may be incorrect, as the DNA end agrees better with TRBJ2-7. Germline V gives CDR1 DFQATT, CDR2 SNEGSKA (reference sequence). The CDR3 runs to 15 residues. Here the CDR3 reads CSASDLVNRSYEQYF. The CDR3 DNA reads TGCAGTGCTAGTGACCTAGTAAACAGGTCCTACGAGCAGTACTTC.

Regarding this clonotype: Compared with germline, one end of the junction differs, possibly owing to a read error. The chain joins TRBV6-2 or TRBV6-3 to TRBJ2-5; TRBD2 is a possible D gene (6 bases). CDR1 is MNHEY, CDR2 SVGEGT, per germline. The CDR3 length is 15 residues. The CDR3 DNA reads TGTGACAGCAGTGACCGCCGGGAGCTAGCGGAGACCCAGTACTTC. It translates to CDSSDRRELAETQYF.

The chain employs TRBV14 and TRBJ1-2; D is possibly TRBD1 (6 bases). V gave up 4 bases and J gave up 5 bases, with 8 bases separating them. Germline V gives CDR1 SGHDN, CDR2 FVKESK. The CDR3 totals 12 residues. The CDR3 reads CASSRDKYGYTF. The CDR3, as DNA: TGTGCCAGCAGCCGGGACAAATATGGCTACACCTTC.

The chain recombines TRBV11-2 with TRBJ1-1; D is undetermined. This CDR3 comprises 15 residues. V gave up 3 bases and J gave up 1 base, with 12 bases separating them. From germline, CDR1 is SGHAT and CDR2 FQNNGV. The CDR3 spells CASSFSESRNTEAFF. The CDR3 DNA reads TGTGCCAGCAGCTTCTCCGAAAGTCGGAACACTGAAGCTTTCTTT.

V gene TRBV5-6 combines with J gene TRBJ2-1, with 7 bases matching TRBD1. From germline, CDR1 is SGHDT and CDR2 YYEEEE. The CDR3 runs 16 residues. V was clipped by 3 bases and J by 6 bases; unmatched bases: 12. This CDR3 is CASSSSPRQGSNEQFF. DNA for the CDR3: TGTGCCAGCAGCTCCTCTCCCCGACAGGGAAGCAATGAGCAGTTCTTC.

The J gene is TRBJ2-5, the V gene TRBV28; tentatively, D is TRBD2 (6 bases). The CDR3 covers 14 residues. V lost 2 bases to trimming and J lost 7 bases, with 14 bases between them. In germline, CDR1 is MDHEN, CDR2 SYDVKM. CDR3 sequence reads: CASSLGLDGGTQYF. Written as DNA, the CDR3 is TGTGCCAGCAGTTTAGGGCTGGACGGGGGGACCCAGTACTTC.

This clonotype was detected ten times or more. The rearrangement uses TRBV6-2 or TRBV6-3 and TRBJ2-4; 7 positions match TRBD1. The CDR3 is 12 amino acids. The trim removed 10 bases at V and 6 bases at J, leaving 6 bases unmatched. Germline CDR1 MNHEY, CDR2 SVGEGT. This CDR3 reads CATWDSLNIQYF. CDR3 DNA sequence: TGTGCCACCTGGGACAGCCTAAACATTCAGTACTTC.

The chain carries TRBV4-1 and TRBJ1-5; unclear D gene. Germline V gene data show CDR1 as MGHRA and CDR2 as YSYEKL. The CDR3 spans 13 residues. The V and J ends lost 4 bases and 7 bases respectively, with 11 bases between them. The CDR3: CASSREGEQPQHF. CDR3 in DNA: TGCGCCAGCAGCCGAGAGGGTGAACAGCCCCAGCATTTT.

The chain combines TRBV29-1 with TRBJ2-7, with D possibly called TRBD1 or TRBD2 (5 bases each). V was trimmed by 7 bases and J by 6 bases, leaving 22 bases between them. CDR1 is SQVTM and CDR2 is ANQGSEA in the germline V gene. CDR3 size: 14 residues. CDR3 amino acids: CSATEASRGGEQYF. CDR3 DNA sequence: TGCAGCGCCACTGAGGCCTCCCGGGGCGGCGAGCAGTACTTC.

Written as DNA, the CDR3 is TGTGCCAGCAGCTCCTACCCACTGGCGGAGAAAAAGACCCAGTACTTC. Encoded protein: CASSSYPLAEKKTQYF. The chain uses TRBV7-6 and TRBJ2-5; D remains ambiguous. V was pared by 4 bases and J by 6 bases, with 21 bases between. The CDR3 contains 16 residues. Germline loops: CDR1 SGHVS, CDR2 FNYEAQ.

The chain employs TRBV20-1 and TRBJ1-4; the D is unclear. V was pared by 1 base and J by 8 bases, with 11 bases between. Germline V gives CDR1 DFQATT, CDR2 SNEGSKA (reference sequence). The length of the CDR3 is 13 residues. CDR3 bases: TGCAGTGCTAGAGCCCCCCGCAAGGAAAAACTGTTTTTT. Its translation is CSARAPRKEKLFF.

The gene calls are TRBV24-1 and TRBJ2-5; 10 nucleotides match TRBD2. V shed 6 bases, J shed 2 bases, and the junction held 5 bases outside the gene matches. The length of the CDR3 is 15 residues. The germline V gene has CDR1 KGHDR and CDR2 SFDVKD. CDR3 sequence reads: CATSSASGGQETQYF. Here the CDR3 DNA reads TGTGCCACCAGTTCGGCTAGCGGGGGACAAGAGACCCAGTACTTC.

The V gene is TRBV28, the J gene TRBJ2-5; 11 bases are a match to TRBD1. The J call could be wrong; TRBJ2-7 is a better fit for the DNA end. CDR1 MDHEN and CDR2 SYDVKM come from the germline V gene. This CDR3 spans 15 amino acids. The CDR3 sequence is CASSPRTGGWNEQYF. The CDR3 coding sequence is TGTGCCAGCAGCCCTAGGACAGGGGGCTGGAACGAGCAGTACTTC.

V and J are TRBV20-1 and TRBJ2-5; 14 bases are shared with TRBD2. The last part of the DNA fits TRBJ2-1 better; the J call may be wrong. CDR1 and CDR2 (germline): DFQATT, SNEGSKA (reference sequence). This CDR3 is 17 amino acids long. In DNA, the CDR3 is TGCAGTGCTAGGAGTTACGGACTAGCGGGAGGTATCAATGAGCAGTTCTTC. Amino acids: CSARSYGLAGGINEQFF.

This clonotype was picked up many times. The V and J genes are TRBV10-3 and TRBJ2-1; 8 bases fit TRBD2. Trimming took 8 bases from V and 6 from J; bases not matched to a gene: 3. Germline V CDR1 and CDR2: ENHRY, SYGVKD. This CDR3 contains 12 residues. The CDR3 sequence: CAIGTSLNEQFF. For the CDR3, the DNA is TGTGCCATCGGGACTAGTCTCAATGAGCAGTTCTTC.

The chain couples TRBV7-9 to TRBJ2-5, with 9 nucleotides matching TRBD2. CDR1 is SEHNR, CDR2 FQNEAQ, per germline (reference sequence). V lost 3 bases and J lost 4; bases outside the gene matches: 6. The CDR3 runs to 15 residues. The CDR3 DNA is TGTGCCAGCAGCTTTTCCGTAGCGGGAGTAGAGACCCAGTACTTC. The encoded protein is CASSFSVAGVETQYF.

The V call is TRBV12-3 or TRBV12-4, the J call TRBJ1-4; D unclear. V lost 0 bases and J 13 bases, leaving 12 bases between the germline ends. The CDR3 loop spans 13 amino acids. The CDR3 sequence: CASSLALNTGLFF. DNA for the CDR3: TGTGCCAGCAGTTTAGCGCTGAATACGGGACTGTTTTTT.

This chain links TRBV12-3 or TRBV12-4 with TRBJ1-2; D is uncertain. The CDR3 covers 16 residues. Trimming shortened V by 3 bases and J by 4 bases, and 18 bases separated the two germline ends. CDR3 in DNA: TGTGCCAGCAGTTTCACTATGTCCGGAGATGGCTATGGCTACACCTTC. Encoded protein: CASSFTMSGDGYGYTF.

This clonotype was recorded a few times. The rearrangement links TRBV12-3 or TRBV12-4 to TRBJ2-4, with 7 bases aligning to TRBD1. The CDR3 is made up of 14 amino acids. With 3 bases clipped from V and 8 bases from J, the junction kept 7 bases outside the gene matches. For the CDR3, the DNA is TGTGCCAGCAGTTTGCGACAGGGCCGGGACATTCAGTACTTC. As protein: CASSLRQGRDIQYF.

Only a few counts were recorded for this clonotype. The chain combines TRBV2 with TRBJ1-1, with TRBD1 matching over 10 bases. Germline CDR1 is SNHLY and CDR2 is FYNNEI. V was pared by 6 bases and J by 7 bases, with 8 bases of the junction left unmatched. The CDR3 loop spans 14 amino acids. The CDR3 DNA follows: TGTGCCAGCAGGACGGGACAGGGGTTTATTGAAGCTTTCTTT. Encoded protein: CASRTGQGFIEAFF.